This T cell receptor beta chain stems from a study of T cell responses to AZD1222 COVID-19 vaccine. As to this clone: Its antigen is not known.

The assay was immunoSEQ multiplex PCR, and TCRdb's table has in-frame clones only and misses some. Of some 96,000 clones listed, roughly nine tenths are singletons. Germline V gives CDR1 SGHRS, CDR2 YFSETQ. Trimming removed 0 bases from V and 1 base from J, with 10 bases in between. The CDR3 runs to 15 residues. General study findings and limits: Vaccination with two AZD1222 doses was followed by a rise in Spike-specific TCR breadth and depth. A mostly white British donor set with more females was recruited, and clonal diversity was possibly underestimated.

The starting material was peripheral blood, obtained on day 0 of AZD1222 vaccination. The TCR comes from an adult in good health. V gene TRBV5-1 combines with J gene TRBJ2-5; D unclear. In nucleotides, the CDR3 is TGCGCCAGCAGCTTGGCCGTCTACCTCCAAGAGACCCAGTACTTC. This codes for CASSLAVYLQETQYF.